This T cell receptor beta chain was retrieved from a study of CD8 T cells in ankylosing spondylitis. Study outcomes and limitations: Reportedly, disease-linked clones are significantly enriched in ankylosing spondylitis patients' matched synovial fluid. The disease-linked clones had a CD8+ phenotype and low blood frequencies. Typical of ankylosing spondylitis blood, it appeared, was a TCR beta motif of eight highly homologous variants. Reactive arthritis synovial fluid and blood previously showed some of these motif variants.

The CDR3 runs to 13 residues. Trimming stripped 1 base from V and 7 bases from J, with 6 bases between. Germline CDR1 reads SGHRS; CDR2 reads YFSETQ. By quantitative 5'-RACE with molecular barcodes, the TCR beta libraries were made. TCRdb recomputed calls from the 5' RACE reads with MiXCR, one row per CDR3 protein. Among 750,000 to 850,000 distinct CDR3 sequences, around 11% were seen once, and the ten largest hold approximately 0.51%. A note on this clonotype: Its cognate antigen is unknown.

The genes are TRBV5-1 and TRBJ1-6; no clear D. This receptor was identified in a male donor with ankylosing spondylitis. The sample comprised blood, either unsorted or a sorted T cell fraction (not recorded which). CDR3 DNA sequence: TGCGCCAGCAGCTTGAAGATGAATTCACCCCTCCACTTT. Translation: CASSLKMNSPLHF.